Listed below are T cell receptor beta chains from one sample, sequenced in a study of brain metastases from non-small cell lung cancer. Repertoires were generated with immunoSEQ multiplex PCR, while TCRdb's copy carries only in-frame clones and drops some. The sample holds around 910 clones; about 89% are singletons and the top ten take approximately 6.6%. The source material was primary lung tumor tissue. These receptors all come from a donor aged 40 or older with non-small cell lung cancer. The CDR3 runs from the conserved cysteine through the conserved F or W. A D gene is named only where the DNA matches it firmly. Clone size is not always given. Where it is, it says once, few, many or a class for expanded clones.

TGTGCCAGCAGTTACGCGGGGGGACAAGAGACCCAGTACTTC,CASSYAGGQETQYF,TRBV6-6,few,14,TRBD2,TRBJ2-5
TGTGCCAGCAGCCCGGAAACCCGAAACACCATATATTTT,CASSPETRNTIYF,TRBV3-1/TRBV3-2,few,13,NA,TRBJ1-3
TGTGCCAGCAGCCAACCGACAGGGGCCAACCAAGAGACCCAGTACTTC,CASSQPTGANQETQYF,TRBV4-2,NA,16,TRBD1,TRBJ2-5
TGTGCCAGCAGGTATGTAGAAGGGTATGAGCAGTACTTC,CASRYVEGYEQYF,TRBV6-6,NA,13,NA,TRBJ2-7
TGTGCCAGCTCACCACAAAAGGGGAGCGAGCAGTACTTC,CASSPQKGSEQYF,TRBV18,NA,13,NA,TRBJ2-7
TGTGCCAGCTCCCCCCGTGACAGGACTTATTCCTACGAGCAGTACTTC,CASSPRDRTYSYEQYF,TRBV18,NA,16,NA,TRBJ2-7
TGTGCCAGCAGCCCCCTAGCGAACACAGATACGCAGTATTTT,CASSPLANTDTQYF,TRBV6-4,NA,14,NA,TRBJ2-3
TGTGCCTGGAGGGTGGGGGGCACAGATACGCAGTATTTT,CAWRVGGTDTQYF,TRBV30,NA,13,NA,TRBJ2-3
TGTGCCAGCAGCCAATACAATGAGCAGTTCTTC,CASSQYNEQFF,TRBV12-3/TRBV12-4,once,11,NA,TRBJ2-1
TGTGCCAGTAGTAGTCGAGCCGACCTGGGCTATGGCTACATCTTC,CASSSRADLGYGYIF,TRBV19,NA,15,NA,TRBJ1-2
TGTGCCAGCAGTGTGGACACAGTTGGGCGCACTGAAGCTTTCTTT,CASSVDTVGRTEAFF,TRBV6-4,NA,15,NA,TRBJ1-1
TGTGCCAGCAGCCCGCGACTAGCAGAGGCCCAGTACTTC,CASSPRLAEAQYF,TRBV14,few,13,TRBD2,TRBJ2-5
TGTGCCAGCAGTCCGCACCGACTAGCGGGGGGGATCACAGATACGCAGTATTTT,CASSPHRLAGGITDTQYF,TRBV27,NA,18,TRBD2,TRBJ2-3
TGTGCCAGCAGCCAAAAATGGACAGCGAACACCGGGGAGCTGTTTTTT,CASSQKWTANTGELFF,TRBV13,NA,16,NA,TRBJ2-2
TGCGCCAGCAGCGACACAGGGGCTTTCGCCTACGAGCAGTACTTC,CASSDTGAFAYEQYF,TRBV5-1,NA,15,TRBD1,TRBJ2-7
TGTGCCAGCAGTTACGAGGGAGGGTACGCAGATACGCAGTATTTT,CASSYEGGYADTQYF,TRBV27,NA,15,TRBD2,TRBJ2-3
TGTGCCATCAGTGAGTCTGACCGGGGGCCTCCTGAAGTTTTCTTT,CAISESDRGPPEVFF,TRBV10-3,NA,15,NA,TRBJ1-1
TGTGCCAGTAGTATTTTGGGGGGAAGGGGTGAAAAACTGTTTTTT,CASSILGGRGEKLFF,TRBV19,NA,15,NA,TRBJ1-4
TGTGCCAGCAGCTTGAGTATCGGGACAGGGGGGTACGAGCAGTACTTC,CASSLSIGTGGYEQYF,TRBV5-4,NA,16,TRBD1,TRBJ2-7
TGTGCCACTTCGTGGGGGCGAGGAACTGAAGCTTTCTTT,CATSWGRGTEAFF,TRBV12-3/TRBV12-4,NA,13,NA,TRBJ1-1
TGTGCCACTCAACTACCTTCGCCCGGAAACACCATATATTTT,CATQLPSPGNTIYF,TRBV24-1,NA,14,NA,TRBJ1-3
TGTGCCAGCAGTTACATGCCGCGGGAAAAACTGTTTTTT,CASSYMPREKLFF,TRBV6-6,once,13,NA,TRBJ1-4
TGTGCCAGCAGCCAAGGCTGGGATCCCGTCTCCGAGCAGTACTTC,CASSQGWDPVSEQYF,TRBV3-1/TRBV3-2,NA,15,NA,TRBJ2-7
TGCGCCAGCAGCAGCCCCAGGACAGGGATGGGGAATGAGCAGTTCTTC,CASSSPRTGMGNEQFF,TRBV4-1,NA,16,TRBD1,TRBJ2-1
TGTGCCAGCTCACACCGGGACAGGTACCCCTACGAGCAGTACTTC,CASSHRDRYPYEQYF,TRBV18,NA,15,TRBD1,TRBJ2-7
TGTGCCACCAGTGAGCGGACAGGCGATCAGCCCCAGCATTTT,CATSERTGDQPQHF,TRBV24-1,few,14,TRBD1,TRBJ1-5
TGTGCCTGGAGTGGAGTAGGGCAGTTCTTC,CAWSGVGQFF,TRBV30,NA,10,NA,TRBJ2-1
TGTGCCAGCAGCCAAGATAGAAGGTGGGAAGGGAGAAACGAGCAGTACTTC,CASSQDRRWEGRNEQYF,TRBV14,NA,17,NA,TRBJ2-7
TGTGCCAGCAGTGGTACTAGCGACCAAGAGACCCAGTACTTC,CASSGTSDQETQYF,TRBV2,NA,14,TRBD2,TRBJ2-5
TGTGCCAGCAGTTCGGGCGATACGCAGTATTTT,CASSSGDTQYF,TRBV21-1,few,11,NA,TRBJ2-3
TGTGCCAGCAGCCCCCAGGGCAGGGCGAGGGGAGCTTTCTTT,CASSPQGRARGAFF,TRBV3-1/TRBV3-2,NA,14,NA,TRBJ1-1